Below are 14 T cell receptor beta chains sequenced from a single sample in a study of cytomegalovirus exposure and HLA in healthy donors. 60 Vbeta and 13 Jbeta primers were used in PCR. Clones were sequenced by immunoSEQ multiplex PCR, and TCRdb holds only the in-frame ones, with some missing. The repertoire consists of roughly 120,000 clones, with 80% to 85% occurring once and the leading ten covering around 0.92%. The sample taken for sequencing was PBMCs. The receptors originated from a human donor in good health.

The V call is TRBV5-1, the J call TRBJ2-1, with 11 bases lining up with TRBD2. The germline V gene encodes CDR1 SGHRS and CDR2 YFSETQ. The CDR3 extends over 16 amino acids. With V trimmed by 0 bases and J by 7 bases, 6 bases remained unmatched. In DNA, the CDR3 is TGCGCCAGCAGCTTGGTTTCTAGCGGGGGGCCAAATGAGCAGTTCTTC. It specifies CASSLVSSGGPNEQFF.

This clone was seen only a few times. V gene TRBV5-1 combines with J gene TRBJ2-3; D might be TRBD1 (5 bases). The V gene's germline CDR1 is SGHRS and CDR2 YFSETQ. The CDR3 covers 12 residues. V was pared by 0 bases and J by 11 bases, with 10 bases between. CDR3 amino acids: CASSLGQGGQYF. CDR3 DNA sequence: TGCGCCAGCAGCTTGGGGCAGGGTGGGCAGTATTTT. The variable domain in full, completed from reference TRBV5-1 and TRBJ2-3, reads KAGVTQTPRYLIKTRGQQVTLSCSPISGHRSVSWYQQTPGQGLQFLFEYFSETQRNKGNFPGRFSGRQFSNSRSEMNVSTLELGDSALYLCASSLGQGGQYFGPGTRLTVL.

V gene TRBV7-2 combines with J gene TRBJ1-2; 7 nucleotides match TRBD1. The CDR3 consists of 14 residues. Germline V CDR1 and CDR2: SGHTA, FQGNSA. Unmatched junction bases numbered 11, after V lost 5 bases and J lost 8 bases. CDR3 amino acids: CASSLQTGLAGYTF. The CDR3 DNA follows: TGTGCCAGCAGCCTGCAGACAGGGCTGGCGGGCTACACCTTC.

The rearrangement links TRBV5-1 to TRBJ1-1, with 7 bases identical to TRBD1. CDR1 and CDR2 (germline): SGHRS, YFSETQ. Trimming removed 3 bases from V and 8 bases from J; junction bases left unmatched: 13. This CDR3 contains 15 residues. The CDR3 bases are TGCGCCAGCAGCTCAACACAAGACAGGGCACGGGAAGCTTTCTTT. It translates to CASSSTQDRAREAFF.

In this sample, this clone turned up a few times. CDR3 sequence: CASSDGAGGTDTQYF. The CDR3 DNA is TGTGCCAGCAGTGACGGAGCGGGGGGCACAGATACGCAGTATTTT. V is TRBV6-4 and J is TRBJ2-3; 8 bases line up with TRBD2. V was clipped by 2 bases and J by 1 base; unmatched bases: 2. The CDR3 runs to 15 residues. Germline CDR1 MRHNA, CDR2 SNTAGT.

The V and J genes are TRBV18 and TRBJ2-7, with 7 bases lining up with TRBD1. Trimming took 1 base from V and 2 from J; bases not matched to a gene: 8. The CDR3 extends over 16 amino acids. In germline, CDR1 is KGHSH, CDR2 LQKENI. The CDR3 DNA is TGTGCCAGCTCACCACAAGGGGGCGCACGGACCTACGAGCAGTACTTC. Protein sequence: CASSPQGGARTYEQYF.

Only one count was recorded for this clone. CDR3 region: CASSIRLAGADTQYF. The CDR3 DNA is TGTGCCAGTAGTATCCGACTAGCGGGAGCAGATACGCAGTATTTT. This chain connects TRBV19 to TRBJ2-3; 12 bases agree with TRBD2. The CDR3 covers 15 residues. V lost 3 bases and J lost 4; bases outside the gene matches: 2. CDR1 is LNHDA and CDR2 is SQIVND in the germline V gene (reference sequence).

J is TRBJ2-5 and V is TRBV11-3, with TRBD1 identical over 9 bases. Germline-derived CDR1 and CDR2 are SGHNT and YENEEA. The CDR3 extends over 15 amino acids. V was clipped by 5 bases and J by 5 bases; unmatched bases: 9. As DNA, the CDR3 is TGTGCCAGCAGCCCCCCGGGACAGGGAGGGGAGACCCAGTACTTC. Its translation: CASSPPGQGGETQYF.

A few counts support this clone. V and J are TRBV5-5 and TRBJ1-5, with 8 bases fitting TRBD1. The CDR3 covers 18 residues. Germline V gene lookup returns CDR1 SGHKS and CDR2 YYEKEE (reference sequence). J was trimmed by 3 bases and V by 1 base; bases with no gene match: 12. CDR3 sequence: CASSLYLTGGYDNQPQHF. CDR3 sequence (DNA): TGTGCCAGCAGCTTGTATTTAACAGGGGGGTATGACAATCAGCCCCAGCATTTT.

The chain joins TRBV5-6 to TRBJ2-3, with D tentatively TRBD1 (6 bases). This CDR3 region has 15 residues. Per the germline V gene, CDR1 is SGHDT and CDR2 is YYEEEE. The V end was cut by 3 bases, the J end by 2 bases, with 13 bases between. As DNA, the CDR3 is TGTGCCAGCAGCTACATTACAGGGTCCACAGATACGCAGTATTTT. Translation: CASSYITGSTDTQYF.

The chain links TRBV19 to TRBJ1-1; 7 bases align to TRBD1. The germline CDR1 and CDR2 sequences are LNHDA and SQIVND (reference sequence). The junction had 7 bases not matched to a gene; V was cut back by 4 bases and J by 2 bases. The CDR3 has 15 amino acids. The CDR3 protein is CASSSSGTVNTEAFF. In DNA form, the CDR3 reads TGTGCCAGTAGTAGTTCCGGGACAGTCAACACTGAAGCTTTCTTT.

The chain recombines TRBV7-6 with TRBJ1-1; no reliable D call. This CDR3 has 13 amino acids. Deletions cut 7 bases from V and 3 bases from J, with 12 bases between. Germline values: CDR1 SGHVS, CDR2 FNYEAQ. CDR3 loop: CASIPVSDTEAFF. CDR3 bases: TGTGCCAGCATCCCTGTCTCGGACACTGAAGCTTTCTTT.

The V and J genes are TRBV4-2 and TRBJ2-7; tentatively, D is TRBD1 (5 bases). Trimming shortened V by 1 base and J by 3 bases, and 16 bases separated the two germline ends. This CDR3 spans 16 amino acids. CDR1 LGHNA and CDR2 YNFKEQ come from the germline V gene. CDR3 in DNA: TGTGCCAGCAGCCAAGGTGGGGCCCACGTTGGCTACGAGCAGTACTTC. Encoded protein: CASSQGGAHVGYEQYF.

The V call is TRBV5-1, the J call TRBJ2-7, with TRBD2 identical over 11 bases. V shed 0 bases and J 3 bases; nucleotides not matched to a gene: 14. Germline V gene data show CDR1 as SGHRS and CDR2 as YFSETQ. The CDR3 extends over 19 amino acids. The CDR3 region is CASSLGLAGGFLPIYEQYF. The CDR3 bases are TGCGCCAGCAGCTTGGGTCTAGCGGGGGGCTTTCTACCCATCTACGAGCAGTACTTC.